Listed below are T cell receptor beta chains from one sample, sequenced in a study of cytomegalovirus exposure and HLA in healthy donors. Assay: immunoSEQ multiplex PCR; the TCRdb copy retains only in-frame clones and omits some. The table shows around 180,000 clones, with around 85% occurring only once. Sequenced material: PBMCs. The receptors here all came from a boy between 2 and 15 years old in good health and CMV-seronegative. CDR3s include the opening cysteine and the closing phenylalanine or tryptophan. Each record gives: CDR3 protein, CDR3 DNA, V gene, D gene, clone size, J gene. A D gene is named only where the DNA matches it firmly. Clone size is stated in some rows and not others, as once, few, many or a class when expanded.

CDR3: CASSSGTSGNTIYF
DNA: TGTGCCAGTTCGAGCGGAACCTCTGGAAACACCATATATTTT
V: TRBV9
D: NA
size: NA
J: TRBJ1-3

CDR3: CASSGQTDSPLHF
DNA: TGTGCCAGCAGTGGACAGACCGATTCACCCCTCCACTTT
V: TRBV5-4
D: NA
size: once
J: TRBJ1-6

CDR3: CAWSVQAVAGNEQFF
DNA: TGTGCCTGGAGTGTACAAGCGGTAGCGGGTAATGAGCAGTTCTTC
V: TRBV30
D: TRBD2
size: NA
J: TRBJ2-1

CDR3: CASSGDRHTEAFF
DNA: TGTGCCAGCAGTGGCGACAGACACACTGAAGCTTTCTTT
V: TRBV2
D: NA
size: NA
J: TRBJ1-1

CDR3: CASSETGGHTGELFF
DNA: TGTGCCAGCAGCGAGACAGGGGGTCACACCGGGGAGCTGTTTTTT
V: TRBV6-7
D: TRBD1
size: few
J: TRBJ2-2

CDR3: CAITGTGGFTEAFF
DNA: TGTGCCATCACCGGTACAGGGGGATTCACTGAAGCTTTCTTT
V: TRBV10-3
D: TRBD1
size: NA
J: TRBJ1-1

CDR3: CASSTQKFTEAFF
DNA: TGTGCCAGTAGTACCCAGAAATTCACTGAAGCTTTCTTT
V: TRBV19
D: NA
size: NA
J: TRBJ1-1

CDR3: CASSIRRGTQETQYF
DNA: TGTGCCAGTAGTATCAGGCGGGGAACGCAAGAGACCCAGTACTTC
V: TRBV19
D: NA
size: NA
J: TRBJ2-5

CDR3: CASSTPQGLTQYF
DNA: TGTGCCAGCAGTACGCCCCAGGGTTTGACGCAGTATTTT
V: TRBV6-1
D: NA
size: NA
J: TRBJ2-3

CDR3: CASSIVAGATGELFF
DNA: TGTGCCAGTAGTATCGTAGCAGGGGCAACCGGGGAGCTGTTTTTT
V: TRBV19
D: NA
size: NA
J: TRBJ2-2

CDR3: CASSLPGTANTGELFF
DNA: TGTGCCAGCAGCTTACCCGGGACAGCGAACACCGGGGAGCTGTTTTTT
V: TRBV7-9
D: TRBD1
size: NA
J: TRBJ2-2

CDR3: CASSLVAYGTDTQYF
DNA: TGTGCCAGTAGCCTAGTAGCCTATGGCACAGATACGCAGTATTTT
V: TRBV19
D: NA
size: NA
J: TRBJ2-3

CDR3: CASSFRGGQPQHF
DNA: TGTGCCAGCAGTTTCCGCGGGGGGCAGCCCCAGCATTTT
V: TRBV28
D: NA
size: once
J: TRBJ1-5

CDR3: CASSEAPGGAHGYTF
DNA: TGTGCCAGCAGTGAAGCCCCAGGGGGCGCCCATGGCTACACCTTC
V: TRBV6-1
D: TRBD1
size: NA
J: TRBJ1-2

CDR3: CASSFSGGIYGYTF
DNA: TGTGCCAGTAGTTTTTCGGGGGGTATCTATGGCTACACCTTC
V: TRBV19
D: NA
size: NA
J: TRBJ1-2

CDR3: CASSLWGRSEQFF
DNA: TGTGCCAGCAGCTTGTGGGGGCGGAGTGAGCAGTTCTTC
V: TRBV5-4
D: NA
size: NA
J: TRBJ2-1

CDR3: CASSLQGATNQPQHF
DNA: TGTGCCAGCAGCTTACAAGGAGCCACCAATCAGCCCCAGCATTTT
V: TRBV7-8
D: NA
size: NA
J: TRBJ1-5

CDR3: CAWSPGGYEQYF
DNA: TGTGCCTGGTCCCCGGGTGGGTACGAGCAGTACTTC
V: TRBV30
D: NA
size: NA
J: TRBJ2-7

CDR3: CASSRLAGDTGELFF
DNA: TGTGCCAGCTCAAGACTAGCGGGGGACACCGGGGAGCTGTTTTTT
V: TRBV9
D: TRBD2
size: NA
J: TRBJ2-2

CDR3: CASSLDRGRNYGYTF
DNA: TGTGCCAGCAGTTTAGACAGGGGGCGGAACTATGGCTACACCTTC
V: TRBV28
D: TRBD1
size: NA
J: TRBJ1-2

CDR3: CASRPWVADTQYF
DNA: TGTGCCAGCAGACCTTGGGTAGCGGATACGCAGTATTTT
V: TRBV28
D: NA
size: NA
J: TRBJ2-3

CDR3: CASSSLAGKSTLSGNTIYF
DNA: TGTGCCAGCAGTTCTCTGGCAGGTAAAAGCACCCTCTCTGGAAACACCATATATTTT
V: TRBV27
D: NA
size: NA
J: TRBJ1-3

CDR3: CSVARMGLYGYTF
DNA: TGCAGCGTTGCCAGGATGGGGCTCTATGGCTACACCTTC
V: TRBV29-1
D: NA
size: NA
J: TRBJ1-2

CDR3: CASMRQTLGEQFF
DNA: TGTGCCAGCATGCGCCAGACGCTAGGTGAGCAGTTCTTC
V: TRBV2
D: NA
size: NA
J: TRBJ2-1

CDR3: CASSHGTGGHGYTF
DNA: TGTGCCAGCAGCCACGGGACAGGGGGCCATGGCTACACCTTC
V: TRBV6-1
D: TRBD1
size: few
J: TRBJ1-2

CDR3: CASSQGTDNEQFF
DNA: TGCGCCAGCAGCCAAGGGACAGACAATGAGCAGTTCTTC
V: TRBV4-1
D: NA
size: NA
J: TRBJ2-1

CDR3: CASNNMRDRGGYTF
DNA: TGTGCCAGCAATAACATGAGGGACAGAGGAGGCTACACCTTC
V: TRBV28
D: TRBD1
size: once
J: TRBJ1-2

CDR3: CATSHRVPEKLFF
DNA: TGTGCCACCAGCCACAGAGTGCCCGAAAAACTGTTTTTT
V: TRBV15
D: NA
size: NA
J: TRBJ1-4

CDR3: CAWGGGNTEAFF
DNA: TGTGCCTGGGGGGGCGGGAACACTGAAGCTTTCTTT
V: TRBV30
D: NA
size: NA
J: TRBJ1-1

CDR3: CASSLLGNTGELFF
DNA: TGCGCCAGCAGCCTTCTAGGAAACACCGGGGAGCTGTTTTTT
V: TRBV5-1
D: NA
size: NA
J: TRBJ2-2

CDR3: CASTQGLANQNIQYF
DNA: TGTGCCAGCACCCAGGGACTAGCGAACCAAAACATTCAGTACTTC
V: TRBV11-2
D: TRBD2
size: NA
J: TRBJ2-4

CDR3: CASSTGTRGGELFF
DNA: TGTGCCAGCAGCACCGGGACACGGGGCGGGGAGCTGTTTTTT
V: TRBV6-6
D: NA
size: NA
J: TRBJ2-2

CDR3: CASSRLRGSHNEQFF
DNA: TGTGCCAGCAGCCGCTTACGGGGTTCGCACAATGAGCAGTTCTTC
V: TRBV7-9
D: NA
size: once
J: TRBJ2-1